A single T cell receptor beta chain is shown here with its context. The source of the sample is a study of blood T cell repertoires in COVID-19. Across the study: T cells, B-cell-depleted T cells, or PBMCs provided the cDNA or gDNA that served as material.

The V gene's germline CDR1 is LNHNV and CDR2 YYDKDF (reference sequence). There are 19 residues in the CDR3. Losses at the gene ends were 0 bases for V and 3 bases for J; bases not matched to a gene: 10. Participant ages covered roughly 18 to 89 years across 24 US areas. Participants had their cohort set by participant-reported clinical history. Generated by immunoSEQ multiplex PCR, the TCRdb table keeps only in-frame clones and is missing some. The sample includes 300,000 to 500,000 clones, roughly 88% of them seen just once. The source is a woman aged 35 to 49 with acute COVID-19. The chain combines TRBV15 with TRBJ2-4, with TRBD1 matching 11 bases. The specimen was PBMCs or T cells enriched from blood (not recorded which). CDR3 region: CATSRDIGQGAYVKNIQYF. The CDR3, as DNA: TGTGCCACCAGCAGAGATATAGGACAGGGGGCGTACGTCAAAAACATTCAGTACTTC.